One sample yielded the 12 T cell receptor beta chains listed below, sequenced in a study of blood T cell repertoires in COVID-19. TCRdb keeps only in-frame clones here, not all; method: immunoSEQ multiplex PCR. The sample yields 300,000 to 350,000 clones, around nine tenths seen once. Sequencing was carried out using peripheral blood. These receptors all stem from a woman aged 18-29 years who had recovered from COVID-19.

The rearrangement links TRBV14 to TRBJ2-3; TRBD2 aligns across 11 bases. The germline V gene has CDR1 SGHDN and CDR2 FVKESK. J gave up 6 bases and V 1 base, and 3 bases lay outside the gene matches. This CDR3 has 15 amino acids. The CDR3 spells CASSQVLAGVDTQYF. As DNA, the CDR3 is TGTGCCAGCAGCCAAGTACTAGCGGGAGTGGATACGCAGTATTTT. Using reference TRBV14 and TRBJ2-3 for the parts outside the CDR3, the full variable domain is EAGVTQFPSHSVIEKGQTVTLRCDPISGHDNLYWYRRVMGKEIKFLLHFVKESKQDESGMPNNRFLAERTGGTYSTLKVQPAELEDSGVYFCASSQVLAGVDTQYFGPGTRLTVL.

V and J are TRBV5-4 and TRBJ2-1; 10 bases align to TRBD2. In germline, CDR1 is SGHNT, CDR2 YYREEE (reference sequence). Germline trimming cut 3 bases from V and 3 bases from J; bases unmatched to any gene: 12. This CDR3 is built from 18 residues. Here the CDR3 reads CASSSSRHGLADYNEQFF. CDR3 nucleotide sequence: TGTGCCAGCAGCTCCTCCCGCCACGGACTAGCGGACTACAATGAGCAGTTCTTC. Drawing the rest from reference TRBV5-4 and TRBJ2-1, the complete variable domain is ETGVTQSPTHLIKTRGQQVTLRCSSQSGHNTVSWYQQALGQGPQFIFQYYREEENGRGNFPPRFSGLQFPNYSSELNVNALELDDSALYLCASSSSRHGLADYNEQFFGPGTRLTVL.

The chain combines TRBV6-5 with TRBJ1-1; possibly TRBD1 for D (5 bases). The CDR3 sequence is 15 residues long. Trimming took 5 bases from V and 7 from J, leaving 20 bases between them. CDR1 is MNHEY and CDR2 is SVGAGI in the germline V gene. The CDR3 bases are TGTGCCAGCAGTAAATCCCCGGGAGGGGTAGGTGAAGCTTTCTTT. It is translated as CASSKSPGGVGEAFF.

This chain uses TRBV6-2 or TRBV6-3 with TRBJ2-2; D might be TRBD2 (6 bases). Germline CDR1 MNHEY, CDR2 SVGEGT. Trimming pared 5 bases from V and 5 bases from J, leaving 9 bases between. The CDR3 is made up of 13 amino acids. The CDR3 reads CASSPGETGELFF. CDR3 DNA sequence: TGTGCCAGCAGTCCGGGGGAGACCGGGGAGCTGTTTTTT.

The genes are TRBV19 and TRBJ1-1, with D perhaps TRBD1 (5 bases). CDR3 length equals 14 residues. Germline V CDR1 and CDR2: LNHDA, SQIVND (reference sequence). The V end lost 3 bases, the J end lost 6 bases, and 14 bases lay between the germline ends. The CDR3 DNA follows: TGTGCCAGTAGTATTTGGGACTCTTGGGCTGAAGCTTTCTTT. It specifies CASSIWDSWAEAFF.

The rearrangement uses TRBV21-1 and TRBJ1-1. TRBV21-1 is marked as a pseudogene. The CDR3 sequence is 15 residues long. The CDR3 DNA reads as TGTGCCAGCAGCCTTGAAGAGGCGATGAACACTGAAGCTTTCTTT. Translated: CASSLEEAMNTEAFF.

This clone was seen just once. The chain uses TRBV7-6 and TRBJ1-2, with a weak D call TRBD1 (5 bases). The CDR3 covers 15 residues. Looked up from germline, CDR1 is SGHVS and CDR2 is FNYEAQ. V lost 5 bases to trimming and J lost 8 bases, with 21 bases between them. CDR3 region: CASSPHTGGVYGYTF. CDR3 sequence (DNA): TGTGCCAGCAGCCCACACACGGGAGGGGTCTACGGCTACACCTTC.

This clone turned up a few times. V gene TRBV11-3 combines with J gene TRBJ2-7, with 7 positions matching TRBD1. CDR1 and CDR2 from the germline V gene are SGHNT and YENEEA. V trimming: 5 bases; J trimming: 6 bases; junction bases outside the gene matches: 7. This CDR3 spans 13 amino acids. The CDR3 here is CASSVTGHSEQYV. The CDR3 nucleotides are TGTGCCAGCAGCGTGACAGGGCACTCCGAGCAGTACGTC.

The V gene is TRBV15, the J gene TRBJ1-5, with TRBD1 as a possible D gene (6 bases). Germline V gives CDR1 LNHNV, CDR2 YYDKDF (reference sequence). V was clipped by 0 bases and J by 5 bases, with 11 bases between them. This CDR3 spans 15 amino acids. The CDR3 nucleotides are TGTGCCACCAGCAGAGATAAAGGGGGATATCAGCCCCAGCATTTT. It is translated as CATSRDKGGYQPQHF. Full variable domain (remainder filled in from reference TRBV15 and TRBJ1-5): DAMVIQNPRYQVTQFGKPVTLSCSQTLNHNVMYWYQQKSSQAPKLLFHYYDKDFNNEADTPDNFQSRRPNTSFCFLDIRSPGLGDTAMYLCATSRDKGGYQPQHFGDGTRLSIL.

This rearrangement joins TRBV7-2 to TRBJ2-1, with 10 bases that match TRBD2. The CDR3 length is 16 residues. J lost 4 bases, V lost 6 bases, and 9 bases had no gene match. Germline V lookup: CDR1 SGHTA, CDR2 FQGNSA. CDR3 in amino acids: CASSHGTSEIYNEQFF. CDR3 DNA: TGTGCCAGCAGTCATGGGACTAGCGAGATTTACAATGAGCAGTTCTTC.

CDR3 region: CASSVATSGVSNEQFF. The CDR3 DNA is TGTGCCAGCAGCGTAGCCACTAGCGGGGTTTCCAATGAGCAGTTCTTC. The chain links TRBV9 to TRBJ2-1; TRBD2 aligns across 10 bases. The CDR3 has 16 amino acids. Unmatched junction bases numbered 6, after V lost 0 bases and J lost 6 bases. Germline CDR1 is SGDLS and CDR2 is YYNGEE.

The V and J genes are TRBV19 and TRBJ1-2; 9 positions match TRBD1. The ends lost 5 bases at V and 4 bases at J; junction bases unmatched: 5. CDR1 LNHDA and CDR2 SQIVND come from the germline V gene (reference sequence). CDR3 length: 14 amino acids. CDR3 bases: TGTGCCAGTAGTTCCGGACAGGGGAGCTATGGCTACACCTTC. Translation gives CASSSGQGSYGYTF.